This paragraph reports one TCR beta chain. The sample originates from a study of identical twins' blood T cells. Across the study: Approximately 50 million reads covered about 6 alpha-chain and about 6 beta-chain libraries.

CDR1 and CDR2 (germline): SQVTM, ANQGSEA. The V end was cut by 6 bases, the J end by 0 bases, with 22 bases between. This CDR3 is 17 amino acids long. Libraries were made from RNA as TCR cDNA, using a modified protocol. Each TCR cDNA library carried sample-specific barcodes on both ends. TCRdb used MiXCR to reprocess the 5' RACE reads, holding one entry per CDR3 protein. The repertoire includes hundreds of thousands of distinct CDR3 sequences, about 28% of them detected once, and roughly 5.5% sits in the top ten. Material: PBMCs. This rearrangement joins TRBV29-1 to TRBJ2-3; possible D gene TRBD1, 5 bases. The source is a woman aged 18 to 55 in good health. The CDR3 nucleotides are TGCAGCGTGGGGCAAGTATGGCAGACCTCTAGCACAGATACGCAGTATTTT. Protein sequence: CSVGQVWQTSSTDTQYF.